The rows below give T cell receptor beta chains drawn from one sample of a study of CD8 T cells in ankylosing spondylitis. MiXCR, applied by TCRdb to the 5' RACE reads, yields one record per CDR3 protein. The repertoire includes about 460,000 distinct CDR3 sequences, about 5.4% of them detected once, and 3% to 4.5% sits in the top ten. The specimen was blood, either unsorted or a sorted T cell fraction (not recorded which). The receptors stem from a male donor with ankylosing spondylitis. Each CDR3 is given with its conserved first and last residue. D genes are given only for firm matches. Only part of the rows carry a size: once, few, many, or a class if the clone is expanded.

j_call v_call d_call clone_size cdr3_aa cdr3_nt
TRBJ1-6 TRBV5-4 - many CASSFPASPLHF TGTGCCAGCAGCTTCCCGGCCTCACCCCTCCACTTT
TRBJ2-7 TRBV28 - many CASRPGTNDEQYF TGTGCCAGCAGACCCGGGACAAACGACGAGCAGTACTTC
TRBJ2-2 TRBV5-1 - - CASSSGDGPGELFF TGCGCCAGCAGCTCGGGGGACGGCCCCGGGGAGCTGTTTTTT
TRBJ1-5 TRBV6-5 - - CASSSVTHQPQHF TGTGCCAGCAGTTCCGTTACTCATCAGCCCCAGCATTTT
TRBJ2-2 TRBV7-6 TRBD1 - CASKDRASNTGELFF TGTGCCAGCAAGGACAGGGCATCTAACACCGGGGAGCTGTTTTTT
TRBJ2-5 TRBV5-6 TRBD1 many CASSRWNDRGLQETQYF TGTGCCAGCAGCAGGTGGAACGACAGGGGATTACAAGAGACCCAGTACTTC
TRBJ2-5 TRBV6-2/TRBV6-3 - many CASSDWTRETQYF TGTGCCAGCAGTGATTGGACAAGGGAGACCCAGTACTTC
TRBJ2-3 TRBV5-1 TRBD2 many CASSYGLAGRTDTQYF TGCGCCAGCAGCTATGGACTAGCGGGGAGGACAGATACGCAGTATTTT
TRBJ1-2 TRBV7-2 - few CASSFEGRGYTF TGTGCCAGCAGCTTTGAGGGGAGGGGCTACACCTTC
TRBJ2-3 TRBV7-6 TRBD2 few CASSLATSGDTQYF TGTGCCAGCAGCTTAGCTACTAGCGGAGATACGCAGTATTTT